This T cell receptor beta chain was profiled in a study of T cell clones after liver transplantation. Assay used: immunoSEQ multiplex PCR; TCRdb lists only in-frame clones, some missing. The table lists 15,000 to 20,000 clones, 75% to 90% of them singletons. The receptor was isolated from a human patient who received a liver transplant. The graft donor may be the source of some T cells. Sequenced material: CD8+ T cells from blood, taken just over 45 months after liver transplant.

CDR3 bases: TGCGCCAGCAGCCCACGGCTTCGAACTCCAACTAATGAAAAACTGTTTTTT. This encodes CASSPRLRTPTNEKLFF. This chain joins TRBV4-1 and TRBJ1-4; D unresolved. The V end was cut by 4 bases, the J end by 0 bases, with 15 bases between. Germline CDR1 and CDR2: MGHRA and YSYEKL. This CDR3 has 17 residues.